The 14 T cell receptor beta chains presented below share a single source sample, sequenced in a study of identical twins. In TCRdb, the 5' RACE reads were re-called with MiXCR into one record per CDR3 protein. The data hold around 95,000 distinct CDR3 sequences, with about 6% observed a single time. The sample comprised memory T cells sorted from blood. Every receptor here comes from a woman aged 50 to 60 in good health.

Ten or more counts support this clonotype. V usage is TRBV5-1 and J usage is TRBJ2-1; possible D gene TRBD2, 7 bases. V lost 4 bases and J lost 3, with 14 bases in between. CDR1 SGHRS and CDR2 YFSETQ come from the germline V gene. The CDR3 spans 15 residues. CDR3 sequence reads: CASSGGGAYYNEQFF. CDR3 DNA sequence: TGCGCCAGCAGCGGTGGGGGGGCGTACTACAATGAGCAGTTCTTC.

The rearrangement links TRBV29-1 to TRBJ2-3; a possible D gene is TRBD1 (6 bases). Germline V gene lookup returns CDR1 SQVTM and CDR2 ANQGSEA. V lost 4 bases and J 15 bases, leaving 14 bases between the germline ends. The length of the CDR3 is 10 residues. In DNA form, the CDR3 reads TGCAGCGTTGGAGGTGGGGGCGCCTATTTT. Its translation is CSVGGGGAYF.

This clonotype was seen a handful of times. The V and J genes are TRBV20-1 and TRBJ2-2, with 9 bases lining up with TRBD2. Unmatched junction bases numbered 5, after V lost 1 base and J lost 5 bases. This CDR3 contains 15 residues. Germline V gives CDR1 DFQATT, CDR2 SNEGSKA (reference sequence). The CDR3 region has the DNA TGCAGTGCTAGAGCGGCGGGAGGGCAGACCGGGGAGCTGTTTTTT. Amino acid sequence: CSARAAGGQTGELFF.

The sample holds many counts of this clonotype. This rearrangement joins TRBV30 to TRBJ1-3; tentatively, D is TRBD1 (5 bases). Trimming took 5 bases from V and 0 from J, leaving 17 bases between them. Germline CDR1 and CDR2: GTSNPN and SVGIG (reference sequence). The CDR3 has 16 residues. CDR3 protein: CAWASGTLSSGNTIYF. The CDR3 DNA reads TGTGCCTGGGCTTCCGGGACGCTAAGCTCTGGAAACACCATATATTTT.

The sample holds many counts of this clonotype. The chain couples TRBV5-1 to TRBJ2-3, with 7 bases aligning to TRBD2. V was clipped by 4 bases and J by 5 bases; unmatched bases: 7. Germline V gene data show CDR1 as SGHRS and CDR2 as YFSETQ. This CDR3 region has 14 residues. The CDR3 region is CASSLGTGGDTQYF. In DNA form, the CDR3 reads TGCGCCAGCAGCCTCGGGACGGGGGGAGATACGCAGTATTTT. Drawing the rest from reference TRBV5-1 and TRBJ2-3, the complete variable domain is KAGVTQTPRYLIKTRGQQVTLSCSPISGHRSVSWYQQTPGQGLQFLFEYFSETQRNKGNFPGRFSGRQFSNSRSEMNVSTLELGDSALYLCASSLGTGGDTQYFGPGTRLTVL.

The table lists this clonotype with many counts. The chain is built from TRBV29-1 and TRBJ1-2, with D hard to call. This CDR3 has 13 residues. V lost 3 bases and J lost 3, with 11 bases in between. Germline V gene sequence: CDR1 SQVTM, CDR2 ANQGSEA. The CDR3 nucleotides are TGCAGCGTTGATTCTGCCACGCACTATGGCTACACCTTC. Translation gives CSVDSATHYGYTF.

This clonotype has a count of ten or more. The V call is TRBV12-3 or TRBV12-4, the J call TRBJ2-3; possible D gene TRBD2, 6 bases. There are 14 residues in the CDR3. V lost 2 bases, J lost 4 bases, and 10 bases lay in between. CDR3 amino acids: CASSLRERADTQYF. The CDR3, as DNA: TGTGCCAGCAGTTTACGGGAGAGAGCAGATACGCAGTATTTT.

There are a few counts of this clonotype. The genes are TRBV5-1 and TRBJ2-1, with TRBD1 identical over 7 bases. The CDR3 totals 16 residues. Germline values: CDR1 SGHRS, CDR2 YFSETQ. V gave up 0 bases and J gave up 1 base; unmatched junction bases: 4. The CDR3: CASSLATTGSYNEQFF. The CDR3 DNA is TGCGCCAGCAGCTTGGCGACGACAGGGTCCTACAATGAGCAGTTCTTC.

This clonotype was counted at least ten times. The chain links TRBV7-8 to TRBJ1-2; no definite D call. This CDR3 has 14 residues. Looked up from germline, CDR1 is SGHVS and CDR2 is FQNEAQ. Trimming pared 2 bases from V and 2 bases from J, leaving 9 bases between. For the CDR3, the DNA is TGTGCCAGCAGCTTAACGTCGGCAAACTATGGCTACACCTTC. Protein product: CASSLTSANYGYTF.

This clonotype was seen many times. The chain carries TRBV18 and TRBJ2-2; perhaps TRBD2 as D (5 bases). The V gene lost 3 bases and the J gene lost 3 bases, with 11 bases spanning the gap. Germline lookup yields CDR1 KGHSH and CDR2 LQKENI. The CDR3 totals 15 residues. The CDR3, as DNA: TGTGCCAGCTCACCGTACGGGGTAGACACCGGGGAGCTGTTTTTT. It yields the protein CASSPYGVDTGELFF.

This clonotype was detected ten times or more. This rearrangement joins TRBV6-4 to TRBJ2-1; D is ambiguous. The CDR3 totals 14 residues. Trimming removed 6 bases at V and 8 bases at J, with 17 bases between. Germline loops: CDR1 MRHNA, CDR2 SNTAGT. The CDR3, as DNA: TGTGCCAGCAGAAAGGAGCTATCTGGTGATGAGCAGTTCTTC. This codes for CASRKELSGDEQFF.

Many counts were recorded for this clonotype. J is TRBJ2-3 and V is TRBV7-8; weak D call: TRBD1 (6 bases). V shed 2 bases and J shed 3 bases, with 9 bases lying between them. Germline V lookup: CDR1 SGHVS, CDR2 FQNEAQ. The CDR3 is 14 residues long. The DNA of the CDR3 is TGTGCCAGCAGCTTATCTACAGGGACAGATACGCAGTATTTT. Residues: CASSLSTGTDTQYF.

This clonotype was recorded at least ten times. This chain uses TRBV29-1 with TRBJ2-3; TRBD2 might be the D (5 bases). Germline CDR1 SQVTM, CDR2 ANQGSEA. V was cut by 1 base and J by 5 bases, with 10 bases left in between. This CDR3 region has 13 residues. In DNA form, the CDR3 reads TGCAGCGTTGAAGTTGGGGAGAGAGATACGCAGTATTTT. It specifies CSVEVGERDTQYF.

This clonotype was seen once. This chain connects TRBV11-2 to TRBJ1-3; D gene unclear. Germline V gives CDR1 SGHAT, CDR2 FQNNGV. V dropped 3 bases and J dropped 0 bases, with 9 bases sitting between them. The CDR3 is 15 residues long. The CDR3 coding sequence is TGTGCCAGCAGCTTGGACGGGAGCTCTGGAAACACCATATATTTT. It translates to CASSLDGSSGNTIYF. The entire variable domain, with the rest obtained from reference TRBV11-2 and TRBJ1-3, is as follows: EAGVAQSPRYKIIEKRQSVAFWCNPISGHATLYWYQQILGQGPKLLIQFQNNGVVDDSQLPKDRFSAERLKGVDSTLKIQPAKLEDSAVYLCASSLDGSSGNTIYFGEGSWLTVV.